This TCR beta chain was identified during a study of cytomegalovirus exposure and HLA in healthy donors. Turning to this clone: Its antigen remains unknown.

General study results and limits: One variant, a missense change in DCLRE1C, was linked in a later analysis to TCR beta V- and J-gene trimming. In a later analysis, common viral pathogens appeared linked to several of the most significant clusters. Donors were assumed by presence/absence analyses to have roughly uniform sequencing depth. TCR sequences were mostly rare, though some public TCRs occurred in many donors.

The CDR3 sequence is 12 residues long. Germline values: CDR1 MGHRA, CDR2 YSYEKL. The germline V and J ends were trimmed by 1 base and 5 bases, with 6 bases remaining between them. This PCR relied on a set of 60 Vbeta primers and 13 Jbeta primers. The assay was immunoSEQ multiplex PCR, and TCRdb's table has in-frame clones only and misses some. Among 200,000 to 250,000 clones listed, approximately 80% were seen once. Specimen: PBMCs. The gene calls are TRBV4-1 and TRBJ2-7; unclear D gene. The sequence was obtained from a man in his forties or fifties in good health and CMV-seronegative. The CDR3 loop is CASSQGEDEQYF. The CDR3 DNA reads TGCGCCAGCAGCCAAGGCGAGGACGAGCAGTACTTC.